This T cell receptor (beta chain) is from a study of cytotoxic CD8 clonotypes in ibrutinib-treated CLL. Generated by immunoSEQ multiplex PCR, the TCRdb table keeps only in-frame clones and is missing some. The data hold a few hundred thousand clones, with roughly 85% observed a single time. This CDR3 is built from 14 residues. Germline V CDR1 and CDR2: GTSNPN, SVGIG (reference sequence). V gave up 0 bases and J gave up 4 bases; unmatched junction bases: 2. This material consisted of PBMCs, taken before ibrutinib treatment. The chain joins TRBV30 to TRBJ1-3; 8 nucleotides line up with TRBD1. The receptor was derived from a human donor with chronic lymphocytic leukemia. This chain's CDR3 is CAWSVRGQGNTIYF. The CDR3 DNA is TGTGCCTGGAGTGTCAGGGGGCAAGGAAACACCATATATTTT.